This is a list of T cell receptor beta chains from one sample in a study of cytomegalovirus exposure and HLA in healthy donors. Measured with immunoSEQ multiplex PCR; TCRdb has only the in-frame clones, and not every one. The sample holds about 110,000 clones; less than 90% are singletons and the top ten take 1.5% to 2%. The specimen was PBMCs. These receptors were taken from a woman between 18 and 29 years old in good health and CMV-seropositive. CDR3s include the opening cysteine and the closing phenylalanine or tryptophan. A D gene is named only where the DNA matches it firmly. Clone size appears in some rows only: once, few, many, or a class for an expanded clone.

d_call: -; v_call: TRBV6-1; clone_size: -; j_call: TRBJ1-2; cdr3_aa: CASNAGYGYTF; cdr3_nt: TGTGCCAGCAATGCGGGCTATGGCTACACCTTC
d_call: TRBD1; v_call: TRBV7-9; clone_size: -; j_call: TRBJ1-2; cdr3_aa: CASSGQGSAYGYTF; cdr3_nt: TGTGCCAGCAGCGGACAGGGGTCTGCGTATGGCTACACCTTC
d_call: -; v_call: TRBV11-1; clone_size: -; j_call: TRBJ2-7; cdr3_aa: CASSLSGAPYEQYF; cdr3_nt: TGTGCCAGCAGCTTATCCGGTGCGCCCTACGAGCAGTACTTC
d_call: -; v_call: TRBV28; clone_size: -; j_call: TRBJ1-2; cdr3_aa: CASSFTGGYTF; cdr3_nt: TGTGCCAGCAGTTTCACGGGTGGCTACACCTTC
d_call: -; v_call: TRBV2; clone_size: -; j_call: TRBJ1-5; cdr3_aa: CASSEQGLSNQPQHF; cdr3_nt: TGTGCCAGCAGTGAACAGGGGTTGAGCAATCAGCCCCAGCATTTT
d_call: -; v_call: TRBV18; clone_size: -; j_call: TRBJ1-2; cdr3_aa: CASSPGANNYGYTF; cdr3_nt: TGTGCCAGCTCACCAGGGGCGAATAACTATGGCTACACCTTC
d_call: -; v_call: TRBV10-3; clone_size: -; j_call: TRBJ2-2; cdr3_aa: CAISEPIGELFF; cdr3_nt: TGTGCCATCAGTGAGCCTATCGGGGAGCTGTTTTTT
d_call: -; v_call: TRBV11-2; clone_size: -; j_call: TRBJ2-3; cdr3_aa: CASSGGAGGTDTQYF; cdr3_nt: TGTGCCAGCAGCGGGGGGGCAGGAGGCACAGATACGCAGTATTTT
d_call: TRBD1; v_call: TRBV7-9; clone_size: once; j_call: TRBJ2-2; cdr3_aa: CASRQRDRGPGELFF; cdr3_nt: TGTGCCAGCCGACAACGGGACAGGGGGCCCGGGGAGCTGTTTTTT
d_call: TRBD1; v_call: TRBV6-1; clone_size: -; j_call: TRBJ2-3; cdr3_aa: CASSDGQGHTDTQYF; cdr3_nt: TGTGCCAGCAGTGACGGACAGGGGCACACAGATACGCAGTATTTT
d_call: -; v_call: TRBV4-1; clone_size: -; j_call: TRBJ1-1; cdr3_aa: CASSQGWSRDTEAFF; cdr3_nt: TGCGCCAGCAGCCAAGGGTGGTCGAGGGACACTGAAGCTTTCTTT
d_call: TRBD1; v_call: TRBV11-2; clone_size: once; j_call: TRBJ2-7; cdr3_aa: CASSLGRTGTGSPYEQYF; cdr3_nt: TGTGCCAGCAGCTTAGGACGTACCGGGACAGGGAGTCCCTACGAGCAGTACTTC
d_call: TRBD1; v_call: TRBV7-8; clone_size: -; j_call: TRBJ2-7; cdr3_aa: CASSIRQGVYEQYF; cdr3_nt: TGTGCCAGCAGCATACGACAGGGTGTCTACGAGCAGTACTTC
d_call: TRBD1; v_call: TRBV7-6; clone_size: -; j_call: TRBJ1-1; cdr3_aa: CASSLGQALNTEAFF; cdr3_nt: TGTGCCAGCAGCTTGGGACAGGCGCTGAACACTGAAGCTTTCTTT
d_call: -; v_call: TRBV5-1; clone_size: -; j_call: TRBJ1-1; cdr3_aa: CASSLESAGHFNTEAFF; cdr3_nt: TGCGCCAGCAGCTTGGAATCAGCGGGACACTTCAACACTGAAGCTTTCTTT
d_call: -; v_call: TRBV7-2; clone_size: -; j_call: TRBJ1-5; cdr3_aa: CASSLASGRAGQPQHF; cdr3_nt: TGTGCCAGCAGCTTAGCATCTGGCAGGGCAGGCCAGCCCCAGCATTTT
d_call: -; v_call: TRBV27; clone_size: -; j_call: TRBJ1-5; cdr3_aa: CASSSSGNQPQHF; cdr3_nt: TGTGCCAGCAGTTCGAGCGGCAATCAGCCCCAGCATTTT
d_call: -; v_call: TRBV6-5; clone_size: -; j_call: TRBJ2-5; cdr3_aa: CASSHGQFQETQYF; cdr3_nt: TGTGCCAGCAGTCACGGACAGTTCCAAGAGACCCAGTACTTC
d_call: TRBD1; v_call: TRBV6-1; clone_size: -; j_call: TRBJ1-5; cdr3_aa: CASSETGIQPQHF; cdr3_nt: TGTGCCAGCAGTGAGACAGGGATTCAGCCCCAGCATTTT
d_call: TRBD1; v_call: TRBV5-1; clone_size: once; j_call: TRBJ2-5; cdr3_aa: CASSPGQAKETQYF; cdr3_nt: TGCGCCAGCAGCCCAGGACAGGCAAAAGAGACCCAGTACTTC
d_call: -; v_call: TRBV10-3; clone_size: -; j_call: TRBJ2-5; cdr3_aa: CAISEAGQETQYF; cdr3_nt: TGTGCCATCAGTGAGGCGGGCCAAGAGACCCAGTACTTC
d_call: TRBD1; v_call: TRBV10-3; clone_size: -; j_call: TRBJ1-5; cdr3_aa: CAISTGGAGQPQHF; cdr3_nt: TGTGCCATCAGTACAGGGGGCGCGGGTCAGCCCCAGCATTTT
d_call: TRBD1; v_call: TRBV5-7; clone_size: -; j_call: TRBJ2-5; cdr3_aa: CASGLRAGGRAQYF; cdr3_nt: TGTGCCAGCGGCCTCCGGGCAGGGGGACGGGCCCAGTACTTC
d_call: -; v_call: TRBV2; clone_size: -; j_call: TRBJ2-3; cdr3_aa: CASSPDAGGADTQYF; cdr3_nt: TGTGCCAGCAGCCCAGACGCTGGGGGCGCAGATACGCAGTATTTT
d_call: TRBD2; v_call: TRBV7-2; clone_size: -; j_call: TRBJ2-3; cdr3_aa: CASSLSPAGATDTQYF; cdr3_nt: TGTGCCAGCAGCTTATCCCCAGCGGGGGCCACAGATACGCAGTATTTT
d_call: -; v_call: TRBV19; clone_size: -; j_call: TRBJ1-5; cdr3_aa: CASSMGARGSRNQPQHF; cdr3_nt: TGTGCCAGTAGTATGGGGGCCAGGGGTTCCCGTAATCAGCCCCAGCATTTT
d_call: -; v_call: TRBV2; clone_size: -; j_call: TRBJ2-5; cdr3_aa: CARTGGRGTQYF; cdr3_nt: TGTGCCAGGACGGGGGGCCGGGGGACCCAGTACTTC
d_call: -; v_call: TRBV6-6; clone_size: -; j_call: TRBJ2-1; cdr3_aa: CASSYEGEQLNEQFF; cdr3_nt: TGTGCCAGCAGTTATGAGGGGGAACAACTTAATGAGCAGTTCTTC
d_call: TRBD1; v_call: TRBV7-8; clone_size: -; j_call: TRBJ1-4; cdr3_aa: CASSSPGQPIPTNEKLFF; cdr3_nt: TGTGCCAGCAGCTCTCCGGGACAGCCGATTCCAACTAATGAAAAACTGTTTTTT
d_call: -; v_call: TRBV29-1; clone_size: -; j_call: TRBJ2-3; cdr3_aa: CSADRQYF; cdr3_nt: TGCAGCGCCGACAGGCAGTATTTT
d_call: -; v_call: TRBV9; clone_size: -; j_call: TRBJ1-3; cdr3_aa: CASSVELTANPGNTIYF; cdr3_nt: TGTGCCAGCAGCGTAGAGTTAACAGCAAACCCTGGAAACACCATATATTTT
d_call: -; v_call: TRBV19; clone_size: once; j_call: TRBJ2-2; cdr3_aa: CASKDRKGGNTNTGELFF; cdr3_nt: TGTGCCAGTAAGGACAGGAAGGGGGGAAACACGAACACCGGGGAGCTGTTTTTT
d_call: -; v_call: TRBV27; clone_size: once; j_call: TRBJ1-2; cdr3_aa: CASSLSGQTYGYTF; cdr3_nt: TGTGCCAGCAGTTTATCGGGGCAGACCTATGGCTACACCTTC
d_call: -; v_call: TRBV28; clone_size: once; j_call: TRBJ1-1; cdr3_aa: CASSPPVRRNTEAFF; cdr3_nt: TGTGCCAGCAGTCCACCCGTGAGAAGAAACACTGAAGCTTTCTTT
d_call: TRBD1; v_call: TRBV27; clone_size: once; j_call: TRBJ2-1; cdr3_aa: CASSLWDRGNEQFF; cdr3_nt: TGTGCCAGCAGTTTATGGGACAGGGGGAATGAGCAGTTCTTC
d_call: TRBD1; v_call: TRBV6-6; clone_size: once; j_call: TRBJ2-1; cdr3_aa: CASSSAGTGGVEQFF; cdr3_nt: TGTGCCAGCAGTTCTGCCGGGACAGGGGGCGTTGAGCAGTTCTTC
d_call: TRBD2; v_call: TRBV19; clone_size: -; j_call: TRBJ2-5; cdr3_aa: CASNPRTSGGFETQYF; cdr3_nt: TGTGCCAGTAACCCCCGGACTAGCGGGGGGTTCGAGACCCAGTACTTC
d_call: TRBD1; v_call: TRBV29-1; clone_size: -; j_call: TRBJ1-2; cdr3_aa: CSARTGHYGYTF; cdr3_nt: TGCAGCGCCCGGACAGGGCACTATGGCTACACCTTC
d_call: TRBD2; v_call: TRBV28; clone_size: -; j_call: TRBJ2-7; cdr3_aa: CASSLGGAGGTYEQYF; cdr3_nt: TGTGCCAGCAGCCTAGGTGGGGCGGGGGGCACCTACGAGCAGTACTTC
d_call: TRBD2; v_call: TRBV6-1; clone_size: -; j_call: TRBJ2-1; cdr3_aa: CASSPGTSGGSEQFF; cdr3_nt: TGTGCCAGCAGTCCCGGGACTAGCGGGGGCAGTGAGCAGTTCTTC